These 26 T cell receptor beta chains were sequenced from one sample in a study of vaccination effects on CD4 cells after COVID-19. Following a roughly eleven-day culture, CD4+ T cells were purified. The table came from immunoSEQ multiplex PCR; TCRdb's copy has only in-frame clones and leaves some out. This table has about 25,000 clones, nearly 75% appearing once. Antigens of these TCRs are unknown. Sequenced material: CD4+ T cells from PBMCs cultured without peptide, taken before COVID-19 vaccination. Receptor source: a human donor who received a COVID-19 vaccine.

This sequence joins TRBV6-2 or TRBV6-3 and TRBJ2-7; D possibly corresponds to TRBD2 (6 bases). Looked up from germline, CDR1 is MNHEY and CDR2 is SVGEGT. The V end was cut by 6 bases, the J end by 6 bases, with 12 bases between. There are 12 residues in the CDR3. The CDR3, as DNA: TGTGCCAGCAGCCTTGTGGGAGGCGAGCAGTACTTC. It is translated as CASSLVGGEQYF.

This clone occurred once. The rearrangement links TRBV4-1 to TRBJ2-3, with a tentative D call TRBD2 (6 bases). Germline CDR1 is MGHRA and CDR2 is YSYEKL. V lost 4 bases and J 2 bases, leaving 25 bases between the germline ends. The CDR3 runs 19 residues. The CDR3, as DNA: TGCGCCAGCAGCCCGATTGCAGGTGCTGGTAGCGGAAACACAGATACGCAGTATTTT. Translation gives CASSPIAGAGSGNTDTQYF.

The CDR3 spells CAIRTGEGTQYF. The CDR3 nucleotides are TGTGCCATCAGGACAGGGGAGGGGACCCAGTACTTC. This chain links TRBV10-3 with TRBJ2-5, with a possible D match to TRBD1 (8 bases). This CDR3 region has 12 residues. V was pared by 6 bases and J by 7 bases, with 12 bases between. The V gene's germline CDR1 is ENHRY and CDR2 SYGVKD.

The chain couples TRBV9 to TRBJ1-4; perhaps TRBD1 as D (6 bases). CDR3 size: 14 residues. V was cut by 4 bases and J by 10 bases, with 17 bases left in between. Looked up from germline, CDR1 is SGDLS and CDR2 is YYNGEE. The CDR3 loop reads CASSPTGGRGKLFF. CDR3 sequence (DNA): TGTGCCAGCAGCCCCACCGGGGGCCGGGGAAAACTGTTTTTT.

This sequence joins TRBV6-4 and TRBJ2-3; 15 bases align to TRBD2. V lost 6 bases and J lost 7; bases outside the gene matches: 8. CDR3 length equals 16 residues. Germline V gene data show CDR1 as MRHNA and CDR2 as SNTAGT. CDR3 sequence reads: CASSPGGTSGRNTQYF. CDR3 bases: TGTGCCAGCAGCCCCGGGGGGACTAGCGGGAGGAATACGCAGTATTTT.

The chain couples TRBV12-3 or TRBV12-4 to TRBJ2-3, with unresolved D. The CDR3 totals 13 residues. V lost 1 base and J 6 bases, leaving 8 bases between the germline ends. Here the CDR3 reads CASSLGSGDTQYF. DNA of the CDR3: TGTGCCAGCAGTTTAGGGTCCGGGGATACGCAGTATTTT.

The chain couples TRBV5-1 to TRBJ1-4, with D perhaps matching TRBD1 (6 bases). CDR3 length equals 14 residues. Deletions cut 4 bases from V and 0 bases from J, with 7 bases between. Per germline, CDR1 SGHRS and CDR2 YFSETQ. CDR3 sequence reads: CASSRDTTNEKLFF. The CDR3 DNA follows: TGCGCCAGCAGCCGGGACACAACTAATGAAAAACTGTTTTTT.

The chain has TRBV7-3 and TRBJ2-1, with D uncertain. The CDR3 totals 13 residues. The germline V gene encodes CDR1 SGHTA and CDR2 FQGTGA. Trimming took 1 base from V and 6 from J, leaving 7 bases between them. This chain's CDR3 is CASSLMVGNEQFF. The CDR3 DNA sequence: TGTGCCAGCAGCTTAATGGTGGGCAATGAGCAGTTCTTC.

The gene calls are TRBV27 and TRBJ1-2; TRBD1 matches 10 bases. The CDR3 is made up of 13 amino acids. V lost 6 bases, J lost 7 bases, and 5 bases stayed unmatched. Germline CDR1 is MNHEY and CDR2 is SMNVEV (reference sequence). As DNA, the CDR3 is TGTGCCAGCAGACGACAGGGGGCGGGTGGCTACACCTTC. Its translation: CASRRQGAGGYTF.

The J gene is TRBJ2-1, the V gene TRBV5-4, with D unresolved. The CDR3 is 12 residues long. V lost 1 base, J lost 7 bases, and 6 bases lay in between. The germline V gene encodes CDR1 SGHNT and CDR2 YYREEE (reference sequence). The CDR3 sequence is CASSLWRNEQFF. In DNA, the CDR3 is TGTGCCAGCAGCTTGTGGCGAAATGAGCAGTTCTTC.

The genes are TRBV11-2 and TRBJ1-1, with 7 bases identical to TRBD1. Germline V gene data show CDR1 as SGHAT and CDR2 as FQNNGV. The CDR3 runs 15 residues. The J segment lost 4 bases and the V segment lost 6 bases, leaving 11 bases of the junction unmatched. The CDR3 region is CASSTRTGLGTEAFF. The DNA of the CDR3 is TGTGCCAGCAGTACACGGACAGGCCTGGGCACTGAAGCTTTCTTT.

This chain links TRBV30 with TRBJ1-2; D not resolved. The V end lost 1 base, the J end lost 4 bases, and 16 bases lay between the germline ends. CDR1 GTSNPN and CDR2 SVGIG come from the germline V gene (reference sequence). The CDR3 covers 15 residues. The CDR3 coding sequence is TGTGCCTGGAGTGCGCCGGGTCTTATCTTCTATGGCTACACCTTC. It encodes CAWSAPGLIFYGYTF.

The chain employs TRBV28 and TRBJ2-7; 8 nucleotides match TRBD1. This CDR3 spans 16 amino acids. With V trimmed by 5 bases and J by 5 bases, 14 bases remained unmatched. CDR1 is MDHEN, CDR2 SYDVKM, per germline. DNA of the CDR3: TGTGCCAGCAGTCCCCCTCCTCTAGGACAGGGCCACGAGCAGTACTTC. This encodes CASSPPPLGQGHEQYF.

The chain combines TRBV4-2 with TRBJ2-1; the D call may be TRBD1 or TRBD2 (5 bases each). The CDR3 spans 15 residues. Germline V CDR1 and CDR2: LGHNA, YNFKEQ. V dropped 4 bases and J dropped 5 bases, with 15 bases sitting between them. CDR3 nucleotides: TGTGCCAGCAGCCGGGACCCCCGGGCCCACAATGAGCAGTTCTTC. Protein: CASSRDPRAHNEQFF.

The genes are TRBV29-1 and TRBJ1-1, with 8 positions matching TRBD1. The V segment lost 7 bases and the J segment 2 bases; nucleotides outside the gene matches: 6. Germline CDR1 is SQVTM and CDR2 is ANQGSEA. The CDR3 consists of 13 residues. CDR3 nucleotide sequence: TGCAGCGGCACCGGGACAGGAAACACTGAAGCTTTCTTT. Translation gives CSGTGTGNTEAFF.

This chain uses TRBV7-8 with TRBJ2-3, with 9 bases fitting TRBD2. CDR3 length equals 15 residues. The ends lost 5 bases at V and 7 bases at J; junction bases unmatched: 10. Per the germline V gene, CDR1 is SGHVS and CDR2 is FQNEAQ. The CDR3 sequence is CASSPRGGPVYTQYF. The CDR3 nucleotides read TGTGCCAGCAGCCCGCGGGGGGGCCCCGTGTATACGCAGTATTTT.

The rearrangement joins TRBV6-5 to TRBJ2-1; possible D gene TRBD1, 5 bases. The germline V and J ends were trimmed by 2 bases and 1 base, with 12 bases remaining between them. The CDR3 sequence is 16 residues long. Germline-derived CDR1 and CDR2 are MNHEY and SVGAGI. In DNA form, the CDR3 reads TGTGCCAGCAGTTACACAGGAGCAGGATCCTACAATGAGCAGTTCTTC. Its translation: CASSYTGAGSYNEQFF.

The chain couples TRBV30 to TRBJ1-4; D remains ambiguous. CDR1 and CDR2 from the germline V gene are GTSNPN and SVGIG (reference sequence). V was pared by 0 bases and J by 13 bases, with 15 bases between. The CDR3 loop spans 13 amino acids. The CDR3 DNA is TGTGCCTGGAGTGTAGGATTATGGGCGGGACTGTTTTTT. Encoded protein: CAWSVGLWAGLFF.

The chain links TRBV25-1 to TRBJ2-7; 7 nucleotides match TRBD1. CDR3 length: 14 amino acids. V shed 5 bases, J shed 5 bases, and the junction held 9 bases outside the gene matches. Germline values: CDR1 MGHDK, CDR2 SYGVNS. The CDR3 sequence is CASSPYDRDDEQYF. Written as DNA, the CDR3 is TGTGCCAGCAGTCCTTACGACAGGGACGACGAGCAGTACTTC.

The rearrangement uses TRBV10-3 and TRBJ2-5; D is ambiguous. The germline gives CDR1 ENHRY, CDR2 SYGVKD. The V and J ends lost 2 bases and 5 bases respectively, with 3 bases between them. The CDR3 runs to 11 residues. CDR3 residues: CAISEGETQYF. As DNA, the CDR3 is TGTGCCATCAGTGAGGGGGAGACCCAGTACTTC.

This chain uses TRBV3-1 (or the pseudogene TRBV3-2) with TRBJ2-7, with D possibly matching TRBD2 (6 bases). Germline CDR1 reads LGHDT; CDR2 reads YNNKEL (reference sequence). Trimming left V 2 bases short and J 2 bases short, with 13 bases between. This CDR3 is built from 15 residues. The CDR3 DNA reads TGTGCCAGCAGCCAATTCCGGGGGACGACCTACGAGCAGTACTTC. Protein sequence: CASSQFRGTTYEQYF.

In its sample, this clone was seen a few times. This chain joins TRBV12-5 and TRBJ1-1, with 8 bases fitting TRBD1. This CDR3 spans 15 amino acids. The V gene's germline CDR1 is LGHNT and CDR2 FRNRAP. The J segment lost 7 bases and the V segment lost 2 bases, leaving 9 bases of the junction unmatched. For the CDR3, the DNA is TGTGCTAGTGGTTTGCACAGGGGGGTGTTCGGTGAAGCTTTCTTT. Protein sequence: CASGLHRGVFGEAFF.

The chain employs TRBV6-6 and TRBJ1-5, with unresolved D. The CDR3 has 13 amino acids. The germline V and J ends were trimmed by 2 bases and 3 bases, with 5 bases remaining between them. Looked up from germline, CDR1 is MNHNY and CDR2 is SVGAGI (reference sequence). CDR3 sequence reads: CASSYGLNQPQHF. As DNA, the CDR3 is TGTGCCAGCAGTTACGGCCTCAATCAGCCCCAGCATTTT.

This clone was seen just once. The chain employs TRBV18 and TRBJ1-3, with a tentative D call TRBD1 (5 bases). Germline CDR1 and CDR2: KGHSH and LQKENI. The CDR3 runs 13 residues. V was shortened by 8 bases and J by 0 bases, with 8 bases between the two germline ends. The CDR3 DNA reads as TGTGCCAGCCCTACAGGCTCTGGAAACACCATATATTTT. This sequence encodes CASPTGSGNTIYF.

The sample holds one count of this clone. V is TRBV3-1 (or the pseudogene TRBV3-2) and J is TRBJ1-1; the D gene is possibly TRBD1 (6 bases). Deletions cut 3 bases from V and 5 bases from J, with 10 bases between. The CDR3 runs to 13 residues. Per germline, CDR1 LGHDT and CDR2 YNNKEL (reference sequence). DNA of the CDR3: TGTGCCAGCAGCCAGGGGGCGAGGACTGAAGCTTTCTTT. Amino acid sequence: CASSQGARTEAFF.

This chain connects TRBV3-1 (or the pseudogene TRBV3-2) to TRBJ2-2; tentative D call: TRBD2 (5 bases). CDR3 size: 16 residues. The germline V gene encodes CDR1 LGHDT and CDR2 YNNKEL (reference sequence). V was shortened by 3 bases and J by 7 bases, with 18 bases between the two germline ends. The CDR3, as DNA: TGTGCCAGCAGCCAGGAACCTAGCAGAGGAATCGGGGAGCTGTTTTTT. Its protein is CASSQEPSRGIGELFF.